The 5 T cell receptor beta chains listed next were all sequenced from one sample in a study of cytomegalovirus exposure and HLA in healthy donors. Use of 60 Vbeta and 13 Jbeta primers characterized the PCR. Sequencing was performed with immunoSEQ multiplex PCR; in TCRdb, only in-frame clones are kept and a portion is missing. The sample lists under 130,000 clones; 66% were seen once. The specimen was PBMCs. These receptors came from a woman aged 45 to 65 in good health and CMV-seronegative.

This clone came up a few times. This chain uses TRBV11-1 with TRBJ1-1; weak D call: TRBD1 (6 bases). The V end lost 5 bases, the J end lost 0 bases, and 13 bases lay between the germline ends. Per the germline V gene, CDR1 is SGHAT and CDR2 is FQDESV (reference sequence). The CDR3 totals 15 residues. This chain's CDR3 is CASSRGQSMNTEAFF. The CDR3 region has the DNA TGTGCCAGCAGCCGAGGACAGTCCATGAACACTGAAGCTTTCTTT.

The V gene is TRBV5-4, the J gene TRBJ1-2; no clear D. The ends were cut back, 0 bases at V and 2 bases at J, with 5 bases in the middle. This CDR3 spans 13 amino acids. Germline assignment: CDR1 SGHNT and CDR2 YYREEE (reference sequence). The CDR3: CASSLDSNYGYTF. The CDR3 bases are TGTGCCAGCAGCTTGGACAGCAACTATGGCTACACCTTC.

V gene TRBV6-6 combines with J gene TRBJ2-1; 10 positions agree with TRBD2. The germline gives CDR1 MNHNY, CDR2 SVGAGI (reference sequence). With V trimmed by 5 bases and J by 7 bases, 8 bases remained unmatched. The CDR3 runs to 15 residues. The CDR3 DNA reads TGTGCCAGCAGTCACGGAGGGACTAGCGAAAATGAGCAGTTCTTC. It yields the protein CASSHGGTSENEQFF.

This clone turned up a few times. The chain is built from TRBV2 and TRBJ2-7, with D hard to call. Germline-derived CDR1 and CDR2 are SNHLY and FYNNEI. V dropped 6 bases and J dropped 8 bases, with 11 bases sitting between them. The CDR3 contains 11 residues. The CDR3 region is CASRAMVQQYF. For the CDR3, the DNA is TGTGCCAGCAGAGCAATGGTACAGCAGTACTTC.

J is TRBJ2-1 and V is TRBV25-1; D not certain. V gave up 8 bases and J gave up 3 bases, with 8 bases separating them. The germline gives CDR1 MGHDK, CDR2 SYGVNS. The CDR3 contains 12 residues. The CDR3 reads CASPTNYNEQFF. In DNA form, the CDR3 reads TGTGCCAGCCCAACTAACTACAATGAGCAGTTCTTC.